This TCR beta chain came from a study of vaccination effects on CD4 cells after COVID-19. Sequencing followed a ViraFEST assay step that expanded antigen-specific CD4+ T cells with viral peptide pools. Following 10 days of culture, CD4+ T cells were isolated. Two-dose BNT162b2 or mRNA-1273 vaccination was given to participants. Germline CDR1 KGHDR, CDR2 SFDVKD. The CDR3 sequence is 15 residues long. Trimming removed 4 bases from V and 6 bases from J, with 15 bases in between. Libraries were prepared by immunoSEQ multiplex PCR; TCRdb keeps only in-frame clonotypes and omits some of them. This repertoire shows tens of thousands of clones, roughly four fifths found once; its top ten account for 1.2%. Comments on this clone: The antigen remains unidentified.

This sample comprised CD4+ T cells from PBMCs cultured with HCoV-229E spike peptides, obtained after COVID-19 vaccination. This rearrangement joins TRBV24-1 to TRBJ1-5; D call uncertain. This receptor was taken from a human donor who received a COVID-19 vaccine. CDR3 sequence (DNA): TGTGCCACCAGTGACCCTCGGACGGGCTTTCAGCCCCAGCATTTT. Protein: CATSDPRTGFQPQHF.